The clone carrying this T cell receptor (beta chain) appeared many times. The antigen is unknown. The sample comes from a study of early T cells in non-severe SARS-CoV-2 infection. Across the study: Sequenced material consisted of bulk RNA (from unsorted whole blood), and chains were unpaired.

V gave up 1 base and J gave up 2 bases, with 9 bases separating them. The CDR3 runs 16 residues. Germline values: CDR1 LGHDT, CDR2 YNNKEL (reference sequence). Individual cDNA molecules carried attached unique molecular identifiers. TCRdb fed the 5' RACE reads into MiXCR, producing one record per CDR3 protein. The data hold roughly 75,000 distinct CDR3 sequences, with over 9% observed a single time. Overall study results and limits: Private and CD4 specificities were missed by VDJdb matching, skewed to anti-spike CD8.

The chain recombines TRBV3-1 with TRBJ2-6, with D perhaps matching TRBD2 (5 bases). Sequencing was done on a sample of whole blood. This receptor was obtained from an adult who was a healthcare worker with PCR-confirmed SARS-CoV-2 infection or an uninfected control (not recorded which). The CDR3 region is CASSQVGGPGANVLTF. The CDR3 DNA reads as TGTGCCAGCAGCCAAGTCGGAGGTCCTGGGGCCAACGTCCTGACTTTC. The entire variable domain, with the rest obtained from reference TRBV3-1 and TRBJ2-6, is as follows: DTAVSQTPKYLVTQMGNDKSIKCEQNLGHDTMYWYKQDSKKFLKIMFSYNNKELIINETVPNRFSPKSPDKAHLNLHINSLELGDSAVYFCASSQVGGPGANVLTFGAGSRLTVL.